Each of the 2 T cell receptor beta chains below was sequenced from the same sample in a study of naive and memory T cell subsets. The SP2 primer and nested alpha and beta constant region primers amplified ligated cDNA in four rounds. MiXCR, run by TCRdb on the UMI-ligation and nested PCR reads, gives a single entry per CDR3 protein. The sample consists of tens of thousands of distinct CDR3 sequences, roughly 11% of them appearing once. Described treatment: skin biopsy from PPD injection site in Mantoux-positive individual. An oligonucleotide containing a UMI was ligated to the 3' end of TCR cDNA. This sample comprised skin, obtained from a tuberculin skin test site. The receptors stem from an adult in good health.

This clonotype occurred once. The chain employs TRBV24-1 and TRBJ2-3; tentatively, D is TRBD1 (5 bases). CDR1 is KGHDR, CDR2 SFDVKD, per germline. Deletions cut 4 bases from V and 2 bases from J, with 15 bases between. The CDR3 totals 16 residues. The DNA for the CDR3 is TGTGCCACCAGTGACCCCCAGGGCAGCGTCACAGATACGCAGTATTTT. Residues: CATSDPQGSVTDTQYF.

V gene TRBV2 combines with J gene TRBJ2-1; D unresolved. V lost 0 bases and J 6 bases, leaving 9 bases between the germline ends. Germline-derived CDR1 and CDR2 are SNHLY and FYNNEI. The CDR3 totals 14 residues. The DNA of the CDR3 is TGTGCCAGCAGTGAAGCTCCATCTGGCAATGAGCAGTTCTTC. Encoded protein: CASSEAPSGNEQFF.